Below, 4 T cell receptor beta chains from the same sample are listed, as sequenced in a study of neurological immune-mediated disorders. TCRdb analysed the 5' RACE reads with MiXCR anew, one entry per CDR3 protein. The data show around 60,000 distinct CDR3 sequences, around 10% seen once. Documented time point: longitudinal time-point 1 (baseline). The specimen sequenced was PBMCs. The receptor set was obtained from a male donor with HTLV-1-associated myelopathy (HAM/TSP).

This clonotype was seen many times. The chain has TRBV5-5 and TRBJ2-5; 9 nucleotides align to TRBD1. Germline CDR1 SGHKS, CDR2 YYEKEE (reference sequence). This CDR3 is 16 amino acids long. Trimming took 4 bases from V and 2 from J; bases not matched to a gene: 9. This CDR3 is CASSRRTGVGQETQYF. The CDR3 DNA reads as TGTGCCAGCAGCCGAAGGACAGGGGTGGGACAAGAGACCCAGTACTTC.

A few counts support this clonotype. J is TRBJ2-1 and V is TRBV20-1; D is perhaps TRBD2 (7 bases). The germline V and J ends were trimmed by 2 bases and 3 bases, with 23 bases remaining between them. The germline CDR1 and CDR2 sequences are DFQATT and SNEGSKA (reference sequence). This CDR3 has 18 residues. The CDR3 sequence: CSARSSSGGHLHYNEQFF. CDR3 DNA: TGCAGTGCTAGATCCTCCTCGGGGGGACACTTACACTACAATGAGCAGTTCTTC.

This clonotype was counted ten times or more. The V call is TRBV5-1, the J call TRBJ2-7; tentatively, D is TRBD1 (6 bases). Deletions cut 3 bases from V and 4 bases from J, with 14 bases between. The CDR3 runs 14 residues. Germline CDR1 is SGHRS and CDR2 is YFSETQ. CDR3 region: CASSSDGTPYEQYF. DNA for the CDR3: TGCGCCAGCAGCTCGGACGGGACACCTTACGAGCAGTACTTC.

This clonotype has at least ten counts. The chain combines TRBV3-1 with TRBJ1-1, with D unclear. There are 14 residues in the CDR3. Trimming shortened V by 1 base and J by 4 bases, and 10 bases separated the two germline ends. Germline assignment: CDR1 LGHDT and CDR2 YNNKEL (reference sequence). CDR3 DNA: TGTGCCAGCAGCCAAGTGGGCCAGACCACTGAAGCTTTCTTT. Translation gives CASSQVGQTTEAFF.